The 3 T cell receptor beta chains listed next were all sequenced from one sample in a study of T cell changes during pregnancy in multiple sclerosis. Libraries were prepared by immunoSEQ multiplex PCR; TCRdb keeps only in-frame clonotypes and omits some of them. The top ten clones hold approximately 2% of a sample with tens of thousands of clones, 92% of them seen once. The specimen was peripheral blood, collected in the third trimester of pregnancy. The receptor source for this set is a female donor with multiple sclerosis, enrolled in a pregnancy study.

The V call is TRBV9, the J call TRBJ2-1; 7 nucleotides match TRBD2. The CDR3 totals 13 residues. Unmatched junction bases numbered 2, after V lost 4 bases and J lost 4 bases. Per the germline V gene, CDR1 is SGDLS and CDR2 is YYNGEE. The CDR3 nucleotides read TGTGCCAGCAGCCCAGCGGGGTACAATGAGCAGTTCTTC. It yields the protein CASSPAGYNEQFF.

The chain couples TRBV28 to TRBJ1-1; D gene uncertain. CDR1 and CDR2 from the germline V gene are MDHEN and SYDVKM. The CDR3 extends over 14 amino acids. V gave up 3 bases and J gave up 5 bases, with 13 bases separating them. CDR3 loop: CASSLAGRGTEAFF. The CDR3 nucleotides are TGTGCCAGCAGTTTGGCGGGCCGGGGTACTGAAGCTTTCTTT. Supplemented by reference TRBV28 and TRBJ1-1, the full variable domain reads DVKVTQSSRYLVKRTGEKVFLECVQDMDHENMFWYRQDPGLGLRLIYFSYDVKMKEKGDIPEGYSVSREKKERFSLILESASTNQTSMYLCASSLAGRGTEAFFGQGTRLTVV.

This rearrangement joins TRBV7-9 to TRBJ1-1; TRBD1 matches 9 bases. The CDR3 covers 17 residues. Per the germline V gene, CDR1 is SEHNR and CDR2 is FQNEAQ (reference sequence). The J segment lost 4 bases and the V segment lost 4 bases, leaving 13 bases of the junction unmatched. CDR3: CASSWTGGQGRGTEAFF. DNA for the CDR3: TGTGCCAGCAGCTGGACGGGGGGACAGGGTAGGGGCACTGAAGCTTTCTTT.